Reported below is one TCR beta chain. Its matching antigen is unknown. The data originate from a study of vaccination effects on CD4 cells after COVID-19. Whole-study results and caveats: Clones arising from infection and from vaccination showed marked clonal contraction late after vaccination. The study dataset contains few convalescent patients and includes no early post-infection timepoints.

Before sequencing, viral peptide pools were used by the ViraFEST assay to expand antigen-specific CD4+ T cells. Upon completion of 10 to 11 days in culture, CD4+ T cells were isolated. BNT162b2 vaccine or mRNA-1273 vaccine was given to participants in two doses. The vaccine recipients had no prior SARS-CoV-2 infection, with negative nucleocapsid antibodies. Cultures received IL-2 medium that replaced half the medium on days 3 and 7. This table comes from immunoSEQ multiplex PCR, and its TCRdb copy is limited to in-frame clones, with some not included. The table lists some 30,000 clones, approximately 79% of them singletons, with 5.8% in the top ten. The source material was CD4+ T cells from PBMCs cultured with SARS-CoV-2 spike peptides, sampled after COVID-19 vaccination. This receptor was identified in a human donor who received a COVID-19 vaccine. Some clones in this sample may be carry-over from other donors' samples.

The CDR3 DNA follows: TGTGCCAGCAGACGTCAGGAAAGCAATAATTCACCCCTCCACTTT. It codes for CASRRQESNNSPLHF. This chain uses TRBV19 with TRBJ1-6, with D unclear. Germline CDR1 and CDR2: LNHDA and SQIVND (reference sequence). The CDR3 extends over 15 amino acids. Trimming removed 9 bases at V and 5 bases at J, with 17 bases between. Combining the CDR3 with reference TRBV19 and TRBJ1-6 gives the whole variable domain DGGITQSPKYLFRKEGQNVTLSCEQNLNHDAMYWYRQDPGQGLRLIYYSQIVNDFQKGDIAEGYSVSREKKESFPLTVTSAQKNPTAFYLCASRRQESNNSPLHFGNGTRLTVT.